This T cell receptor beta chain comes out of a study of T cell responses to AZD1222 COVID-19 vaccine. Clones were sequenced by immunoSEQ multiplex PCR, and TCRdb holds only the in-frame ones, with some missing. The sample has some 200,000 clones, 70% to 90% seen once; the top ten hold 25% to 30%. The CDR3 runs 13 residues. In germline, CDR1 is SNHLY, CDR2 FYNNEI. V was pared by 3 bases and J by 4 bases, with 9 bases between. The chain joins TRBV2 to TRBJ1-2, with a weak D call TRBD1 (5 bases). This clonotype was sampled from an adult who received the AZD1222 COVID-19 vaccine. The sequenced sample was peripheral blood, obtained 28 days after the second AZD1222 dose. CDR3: CASSEGPRYGYTF. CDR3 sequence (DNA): TGTGCCAGCAGTGAGGGACCGCGCTATGGCTACACCTTC.